The sequence of this T cell receptor beta chain was determined in a study of glioma-infiltrating T cells. Findings and caveats of the study: Gliomas, especially low-grade, showed above-expected tissue-blood divergence; non-neoplastic patients showed below.

Unmatched junction bases numbered 3, after V lost 5 bases and J lost 4 bases. The CDR3 sequence is 14 residues long. Germline assignment: CDR1 SGHVS and CDR2 FQNEAQ. This clonotype was seen a handful of times. The antigen remains undetermined. TCR alpha and beta CDR3 regions were amplified from RNA using iRepertoire nested multiplex PCR. Tissue mRNA or PBMC total RNA, about 85-400 ng, went into one-step reverse transcription and amplification. TCRdb used MiXCR to reprocess the multiplex PCR reads, holding one entry per CDR3 protein. The sample lists approximately 12,000 distinct CDR3 sequences, about 30% occurring once.

J is TRBJ2-7 and V is TRBV7-8; 12 bases agree with TRBD2. The material sequenced was glioma tissue, nonneoplastic brain tissue, or PBMCs (not recorded which). The sequence derives from a human donor with low-grade glioma or glioblastoma, undergoing nonglioma brain surgery, or in good health (not recorded which). CDR3 residues: CASSIGLAGYEQYF. The CDR3 DNA reads TGTGCCAGCAGCATAGGACTAGCGGGGTACGAGCAGTACTTC.